One and the same sample provided the 20 T cell receptor beta chains below, sequenced in a study of blood T cells in healthy people across ages. Sample-barcoded 5' priming and a J-beta primer mix drove a second PCR of about 7 to 11 cycles. MiXCR was run by TCRdb on the 5' RACE reads, yielding one entry per CDR3 protein. The sample shows hundreds of thousands of distinct CDR3 sequences, around a fifth of them seen only once. Source material: blood. Receptors were obtained from a man in his sixties or seventies in good health.

In the case of this clonotype: One end of the junction varies from germline; a read error may be responsible. The J gene is TRBJ2-5, the V gene TRBV9; 14 nucleotides match TRBD2. The CDR3 length is 16 residues. Germline CDR1 reads SGDLS; CDR2 reads YYNGEE. CDR3 residues: CAGSDGLAGGLETQYF. In DNA, the CDR3 is TGTGCCGGCAGCGACGGACTAGCGGGAGGACTAGAGACCCAGTACTTC.

CDR3 loop: CASSHVGGSGHQPQHF. The CDR3 DNA is TGCGCCAGCAGCCACGTCGGGGGCTCCGGCCATCAGCCCCAGCATTTT. V gene TRBV4-1 combines with J gene TRBJ1-5; the D gene is possibly TRBD1 (6 bases). The CDR3 extends over 16 amino acids. Trimming shortened V by 3 bases and J by 5 bases, and 17 bases separated the two germline ends. Germline V gene sequence: CDR1 MGHRA, CDR2 YSYEKL.

This clonotype came up a few times. V and J are TRBV29-1 and TRBJ2-5; D is ambiguous. V was pared by 6 bases and J by 5 bases, with 10 bases between. This CDR3 is built from 11 residues. Germline assignment: CDR1 SQVTM and CDR2 ANQGSEA. The CDR3 DNA reads TGCAGCGTCGACGCTTGGGAGACCCAGTACTTC. Residues: CSVDAWETQYF.

This clonotype was seen many times. V and J are TRBV9 and TRBJ2-2; 7 bases match TRBD1. The CDR3 contains 15 residues. Trimming cost V 4 bases and J 9 bases; bases outside gene matches: 12. Germline V gene data show CDR1 as SGDLS and CDR2 as YYNGEE. CDR3 amino acids: CASSSQTGVSRELFF. CDR3 nucleotides: TGTGCCAGCAGCTCACAAACAGGGGTGAGCAGGGAGCTGTTTTTT.

This clonotype was detected a few times. This rearrangement joins TRBV7-9 to TRBJ2-4; D possibly corresponds to TRBD1 (6 bases). V was trimmed by 4 bases and J by 7 bases, leaving 17 bases between them. The CDR3 extends over 15 amino acids. Looked up from germline, CDR1 is SEHNR and CDR2 is FQNEAQ (reference sequence). The DNA of the CDR3 is TGTGCCAGCAGCTGGGGAGACAGGAGTCGGAACATTCAGTACTTC. This encodes CASSWGDRSRNIQYF.

The table lists this clonotype with a few counts. The CDR3 loop is CATSRDGWEQFF. In DNA, the CDR3 is TGTGCCACCAGCAGAGACGGTTGGGAGCAGTTCTTC. The chain links TRBV15 to TRBJ2-1; D gene uncertain. Germline CDR1 reads LNHNV; CDR2 reads YYDKDF (reference sequence). V gave up 0 bases and J gave up 10 bases, with 7 bases separating them. This CDR3 region has 12 residues. Looking up the rest from reference TRBV15 and TRBJ2-1 gives the full variable domain: DAMVIQNPRYQVTQFGKPVTLSCSQTLNHNVMYWYQQKSSQAPKLLFHYYDKDFNNEADTPDNFQSRRPNTSFCFLDIRSPGLGDTAMYLCATSRDGWEQFFGPGTRLTVL.

The rearrangement uses TRBV4-1 and TRBJ2-5; D is possibly TRBD2 (6 bases). The CDR3 has 14 amino acids. Trimming left V 0 bases short and J 5 bases short, with 10 bases between. Per the germline V gene, CDR1 is MGHRA and CDR2 is YSYEKL. CDR3 sequence: CASSQEGGWETQYF. CDR3 sequence (DNA): TGCGCCAGCAGCCAAGAGGGAGGATGGGAGACCCAGTACTTC.

In its sample, this clonotype was seen a few times. J is TRBJ1-2 and V is TRBV7-2; D perhaps matches TRBD1 (5 bases). Germline CDR1 and CDR2: SGHTA and FQGNSA. The CDR3 runs to 16 residues. The V gene lost 0 bases and the J gene lost 4 bases, with 15 bases spanning the gap. The CDR3 DNA reads as TGTGCCAGCAGCTTAGCGCCCGCAGGGCCCGGCTATGGCTACACCTTC. This sequence encodes CASSLAPAGPGYGYTF.

The gene calls are TRBV12-3 or TRBV12-4 and TRBJ2-5; possibly TRBD2 for D (5 bases). The tail of the sequence fits TRBJ2-1 better, so the J call may be wrong. The CDR3 has 15 residues. CDR3 sequence: CASSLAWTEYNEQFF. CDR3 in DNA: TGTGCCAGCAGTTTAGCGTGGACTGAGTACAATGAGCAGTTCTTC.

This clonotype was counted between two and nine times. The J gene is TRBJ2-1, the V gene TRBV7-9; D may be TRBD1 or TRBD2 (5 bases each). The germline V gene has CDR1 SEHNR and CDR2 FQNEAQ (reference sequence). V was shortened by 6 bases and J by 1 base, with 13 bases between the two germline ends. The length of the CDR3 is 15 residues. In DNA, the CDR3 is TGTGCCAGCAGAGATGCGAGGGGTTCCTACAATGAGCAGTTCTTC. This translates into CASRDARGSYNEQFF.

This clonotype was seen only a few times. As DNA, the CDR3 is TGTGCCAGCAGTATAACCCTCACTGGTGGCTACACCTTC. Translating it yields CASSITLTGGYTF. V is TRBV27 and J is TRBJ1-2; D is ambiguous. Trimming left V 5 bases short and J 7 bases short, with 14 bases between. Germline V gives CDR1 MNHEY, CDR2 SMNVEV (reference sequence). The CDR3 is 13 amino acids.

This clonotype was picked up a small number of times. V gene TRBV7-9 combines with J gene TRBJ2-5; possible D gene TRBD2, 5 bases. The better agreement between TRBJ2-7 and the DNA end casts doubt on the J call. The CDR3 is 14 residues long. Germline assignment: CDR1 SEHNR and CDR2 FQNEAQ (reference sequence). The CDR3 loop reads CASSRLPGFYEQYF. In DNA, the CDR3 is TGTGCCAGCAGTCGACTCCCGGGGTTCTACGAGCAGTACTTC.

This clonotype showed up just a few times. This sequence joins TRBV6-1 and TRBJ2-1; 8 bases line up with TRBD2. Trimming took 6 bases from V and 3 from J; bases not matched to a gene: 7. The CDR3 has 15 amino acids. Germline lookup yields CDR1 MNHNS and CDR2 SASEGT. The CDR3 nucleotides read TGTGCCAGCAGGCCTAGGACTAGCTTCTACAATGAGCAGTTCTTC. Translating it yields CASRPRTSFYNEQFF.

This clonotype was counted once. The CDR3 does not end in the conserved phenylalanine or tryptophan, so this is likely a read error. This rearrangement joins TRBV12-3 or TRBV12-4 to TRBJ2-1; 9 bases align to TRBD2. Unmatched junction bases numbered 3, after V lost 5 bases and J lost 1 base. This CDR3 is 15 amino acids long. This chain's CDR3 is CASSVLAGSYNEQFI. The CDR3 DNA follows: TGTGCCAGCAGTGTACTAGCGGGTTCCTACAATGAGCAGTTCATC.

Remarks on this clonotype: Just one base apart from a much larger clone, this may be a read error. This chain uses TRBV20-1 with TRBJ2-1, with 7 bases that match TRBD2. This CDR3 has 13 amino acids. Germline assignment: CDR1 DFQATT and CDR2 SNEGSKA (reference sequence). The CDR3 loop reads CGATQRDPNEQFF. The CDR3 DNA sequence: TGCGGTGCTACCCAGCGGGACCCTAATGAGCAGTTCTTC.

The CDR3 region has the DNA TGTGCCAGCAGCCAAGGGTCTAGAGTCAAGGATACGCAGTATTTT. The encoded protein is CASSQGSRVKDTQYF. J is TRBJ2-3 and V is TRBV3-1; no reliable D call. Germline CDR1 reads LGHDT; CDR2 reads YNNKEL (reference sequence). V shed 1 base and J shed 6 bases, with 14 bases lying between them. The CDR3 spans 15 residues.

V is TRBV12-3 or TRBV12-4 and J is TRBJ1-5, with 8 bases identical to TRBD1. The CDR3 contains 14 residues. Trimming took 6 bases from V and 4 from J; bases not matched to a gene: 5. The CDR3 DNA reads TGTGCCAGCAGGTCGGGACAGGAGAATCAGCCCCAGCATTTT. Encoded protein: CASRSGQENQPQHF.

This clonotype was detected a few times. The chain combines TRBV20-1 with TRBJ2-7; 13 positions agree with TRBD2. The germline CDR1 and CDR2 sequences are DFQATT and SNEGSKA (reference sequence). V was clipped by 3 bases and J by 2 bases; unmatched bases: 1. This CDR3 has 14 residues. CDR3 protein: CSASGTSGTYEQYF. The CDR3 DNA reads as TGCAGTGCTAGTGGGACTAGCGGGACCTACGAGCAGTACTTC.

This clonotype was detected only a few times. The chain couples TRBV7-2 to TRBJ2-1; 7 bases are a match to TRBD1. This CDR3 is built from 15 residues. CDR1 is SGHTA and CDR2 is FQGNSA in the germline V gene. Unmatched junction bases numbered 4, after V lost 2 bases and J lost 3 bases. In DNA, the CDR3 is TGTGCCAGCAGCTTACGACAGGGATACTACAATGAGCAGTTCTTC. The encoded protein is CASSLRQGYYNEQFF.

The rearrangement joins TRBV18 to TRBJ1-1; 10 nucleotides agree with TRBD1. CDR1 and CDR2 (germline): KGHSH, LQKENI. Trimming took 8 bases from V and 6 from J; bases not matched to a gene: 9. The CDR3 loop spans 14 amino acids. CDR3 in amino acids: CASSPLTGGSEAFF. As DNA, the CDR3 is TGTGCCAGCAGTCCGTTGACAGGGGGCTCTGAAGCTTTCTTT. The variable domain in full, completed from reference TRBV18 and TRBJ1-1, reads NAGVMQNPRHLVRRRGQEARLRCSPMKGHSHVYWYRQLPEEGLKFMVYLQKENIIDESGMPKERFSAEFPKEGPSILRIQQVVRGDSAAYFCASSPLTGGSEAFFGQGTRLTVV.